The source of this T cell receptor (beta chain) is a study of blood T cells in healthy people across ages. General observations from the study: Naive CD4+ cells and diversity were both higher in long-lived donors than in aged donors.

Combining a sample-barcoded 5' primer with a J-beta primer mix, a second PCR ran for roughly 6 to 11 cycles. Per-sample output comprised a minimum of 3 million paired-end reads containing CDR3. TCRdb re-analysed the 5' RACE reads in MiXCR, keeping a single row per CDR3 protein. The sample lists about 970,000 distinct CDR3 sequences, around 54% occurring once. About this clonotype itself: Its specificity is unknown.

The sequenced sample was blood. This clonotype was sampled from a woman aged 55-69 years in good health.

For the CDR3, the DNA is TGTGCCAGCAGTGAACTTGTGAATACCTACGAGCAGTACTTC. It yields the protein CASSELVNTYEQYF. The chain couples TRBV6-1 to TRBJ2-7; no firm D call. The CDR3 consists of 14 residues. From germline, CDR1 is MNHNS and CDR2 SASEGT. V lost 2 bases to trimming and J lost 2 bases, with 10 bases between them.